There are a few counts of the clone carrying this T cell receptor beta chain. What it binds is unknown. TCRdb ran MiXCR on the RT-PCR reads and lists one entry per CDR3 protein. Of about 650,000 distinct CDR3 sequences in the sample, less than 20% were seen once. This sample was taken from a study of response to subunit inactivated influenza vaccine. Findings and limits, study-wide: That few new T cells are recruited by each seasonal influenza vaccination was the authors' suggestion.

The V and J ends lost 5 bases and 2 bases, in that order; junction bases with no gene match: 15. The CDR3 has 17 amino acids. Germline assignment: CDR1 SGHTA and CDR2 FQGNSA. The source was PBMCs from blood, collected about 13 days after vaccination. V usage is TRBV7-2 and J usage is TRBJ2-7, with 7 positions matching TRBD1. The source of this sequence is a man aged 50 to 59 who received an inactivated influenza vaccine. CDR3: CASSAHPGTARTYEQYF. In DNA, the CDR3 is TGTGCCAGCAGCGCTCACCCCGGGACAGCAAGAACCTACGAGCAGTACTTC.